These 2 T cell receptor beta chains were sequenced from one sample in a study of blood T cell repertoires in COVID-19. The data were produced by immunoSEQ multiplex PCR, yet TCRdb's version contains in-frame clones alone and is incomplete. The sample comprises a few hundred thousand clones, over 75% of which are singletons, and around 9.6% rests with the top ten. The sequenced sample consisted of peripheral blood. The receptor source for this set is a woman aged 70-85 years with COVID-19, enrolled during active disease.

The CDR3 loop is CASSLGEVNTGELFF. In nucleotides, the CDR3 is TGTGCCAGCAGCTTAGGGGAGGTTAACACCGGGGAGCTGTTTTTT. The rearrangement joins TRBV7-8 to TRBJ2-2; a possible D gene is TRBD2 (6 bases). Germline values: CDR1 SGHVS, CDR2 FQNEAQ. V was pared by 1 base and J by 2 bases, with 8 bases between. The CDR3 contains 15 residues. Looking up the rest from reference TRBV7-8 and TRBJ2-2 gives the full variable domain: GAGVSQSPRYKVAKRGQDVALRCDPISGHVSLFWYQQALGQGPEFLTYFQNEAQLDKSGLPSDRFFAERPEGSVSTLKIQRTQQEDSAVYLCASSLGEVNTGELFFGEGSRLTVL.

The chain uses TRBV5-1 and TRBJ1-1; unclear D gene. CDR3 length: 15 amino acids. Trimming pared 4 bases from V and 2 bases from J, leaving 15 bases between. CDR1 and CDR2 (germline): SGHRS, YFSETQ. The CDR3 coding sequence is TGCGCCAGCAGCCCGAACTCCGGGGAAAACACTGAAGCTTTCTTT. Protein sequence: CASSPNSGENTEAFF. The variable domain in full, with the rest retrieved from reference TRBV5-1 and TRBJ1-1, is KAGVTQTPRYLIKTRGQQVTLSCSPISGHRSVSWYQQTPGQGLQFLFEYFSETQRNKGNFPGRFSGRQFSNSRSEMNVSTLELGDSALYLCASSPNSGENTEAFFGQGTRLTVV.